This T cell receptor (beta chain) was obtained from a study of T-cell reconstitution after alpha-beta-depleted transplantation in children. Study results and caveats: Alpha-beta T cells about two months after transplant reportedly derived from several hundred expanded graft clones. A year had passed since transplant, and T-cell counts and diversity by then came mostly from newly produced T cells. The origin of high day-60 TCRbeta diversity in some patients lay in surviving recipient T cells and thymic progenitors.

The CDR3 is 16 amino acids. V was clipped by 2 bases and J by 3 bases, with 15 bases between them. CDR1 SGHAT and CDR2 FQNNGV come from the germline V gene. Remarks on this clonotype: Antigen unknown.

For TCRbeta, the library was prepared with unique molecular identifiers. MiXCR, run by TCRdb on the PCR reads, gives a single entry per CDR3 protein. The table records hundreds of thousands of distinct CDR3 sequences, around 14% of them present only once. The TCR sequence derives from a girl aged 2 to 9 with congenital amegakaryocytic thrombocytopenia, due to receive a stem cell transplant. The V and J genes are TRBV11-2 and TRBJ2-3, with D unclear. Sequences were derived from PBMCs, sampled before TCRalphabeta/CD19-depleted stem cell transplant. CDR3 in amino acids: CASSLHGVPLTDTQYF. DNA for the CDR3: TGTGCCAGCAGCTTACATGGGGTCCCCCTTACAGATACGCAGTATTTT.